The rows below give T cell receptor beta chains drawn from one sample of a study of PD-1 blockade in classical Hodgkin lymphoma. TCRdb keeps only in-frame clones here, not all; method: immunoSEQ multiplex PCR. The sample includes about 58,000 clones, 80% to 95% of them seen just once. The sequenced sample was peripheral blood mononuclear cells (PBMCs), obtained before the second cycle of nivolumab. The receptors were sampled from a human donor with classical Hodgkin lymphoma. The CDR3 runs from the conserved cysteine through the conserved F or W. The order of the fields is D gene, V gene, clone size, J gene, CDR3 DNA, CDR3 protein. A D gene is named only where the DNA matches it firmly. The size field is filled for only some rows; it gives once, few, many or a size class.

d_gene: .
v_gene: TRBV7-9
abundance: .
j_gene: TRBJ2-2
CDR3nt: TGTGCCAGCAGCTCGAAGGGGCCGCGGACCGGGGAGCTGTTTTTT
CDR3aa: CASSSKGPRTGELFF

d_gene: TRBD1
v_gene: TRBV7-9
abundance: .
j_gene: TRBJ1-3
CDR3nt: TGTGCCAGCAGCTCAAACCGGGACAGGGGAAACACCATATATTTT
CDR3aa: CASSSNRDRGNTIYF

d_gene: TRBD2
v_gene: TRBV7-6
abundance: .
j_gene: TRBJ2-2
CDR3nt: TGTGCCAGCAGCTTAGGGGCTAGCGGGAGTGGGGAGCTGTTTTTT
CDR3aa: CASSLGASGSGELFF

d_gene: TRBD2
v_gene: TRBV4-1
abundance: .
j_gene: TRBJ2-7
CDR3nt: TGCGCCAGCAGCCATCTAGCGGGGGACTCCTACGAGCAGTACTTC
CDR3aa: CASSHLAGDSYEQYF

d_gene: TRBD2
v_gene: TRBV5-1
abundance: .
j_gene: TRBJ2-7
CDR3nt: TGCGCCAGCAGCCCGATTGGCGGGAGTGCCTACGAGCAGTACTTC
CDR3aa: CASSPIGGSAYEQYF

d_gene: .
v_gene: TRBV2
abundance: .
j_gene: TRBJ1-2
CDR3nt: TGTGCCAGCATCCCTCCTGTAGAAGGCTACACCTTC
CDR3aa: CASIPPVEGYTF

d_gene: .
v_gene: TRBV6-6
abundance: .
j_gene: TRBJ1-1
CDR3nt: TGTGCCAGCAGCTGGCCGGACGTAAACACTGAAGCTTTCTTT
CDR3aa: CASSWPDVNTEAFF

d_gene: TRBD2
v_gene: TRBV11-2
abundance: .
j_gene: TRBJ2-1
CDR3nt: TGTGCCAGCAGCCTGGGGGCTAGCGGGAGCCATGAGCAGTTCTTC
CDR3aa: CASSLGASGSHEQFF

d_gene: .
v_gene: TRBV27
abundance: few
j_gene: TRBJ1-5
CDR3nt: TGTGCCAGCAGTCCCTGGGGACGCAATCAGCCCCAGCATTTT
CDR3aa: CASSPWGRNQPQHF

d_gene: TRBD2
v_gene: TRBV5-4
abundance: .
j_gene: TRBJ2-7
CDR3nt: TGTGCCAGCAGCCCAGGGGTGGCTAGCGGGAGGGTGTTCGAGCAGTACTTC
CDR3aa: CASSPGVASGRVFEQYF

d_gene: .
v_gene: TRBV5-1
abundance: once
j_gene: TRBJ1-5
CDR3nt: TGCGCCAGCAGCTTGGAGGGGACCACTTTGCAGCCCCAGCATTTT
CDR3aa: CASSLEGTTLQPQHF

d_gene: .
v_gene: TRBV2
abundance: .
j_gene: TRBJ2-4
CDR3nt: TGTGCCGGCCAGGGAGGACAGTTGGACATTCAGTACTTC
CDR3aa: CAGQGGQLDIQYF

d_gene: .
v_gene: TRBV10-1
abundance: .
j_gene: TRBJ2-7
CDR3nt: TGCGCCAGCTACCCCGGGGGGCCTTCCTACGAGCAGTACTTC
CDR3aa: CASYPGGPSYEQYF

d_gene: .
v_gene: TRBV7-9
abundance: .
j_gene: TRBJ1-5
CDR3nt: TGTGCCAGCAGCTTGGGGGCTCAGCCCCAGCATTTT
CDR3aa: CASSLGAQPQHF

d_gene: .
v_gene: TRBV7-2
abundance: .
j_gene: TRBJ2-4
CDR3nt: TGTGCCAGCAGCTCAACCCGGGACTCAATAGCCAAAAACATTCAGTACTTC
CDR3aa: CASSSTRDSIAKNIQYF

d_gene: .
v_gene: TRBV7-9
abundance: .
j_gene: TRBJ1-6
CDR3nt: TGTGCCAGCAGCTTAGAGGTTAGGGGCCTTTCCCCCAATTCACCCCTCCACTTT
CDR3aa: CASSLEVRGLSPNSPLHF

d_gene: .
v_gene: TRBV7-9
abundance: .
j_gene: TRBJ2-2
CDR3nt: TGTGCCAGCAGCTTCCGTGTGGTAGACACCGGGGAGCTGTTTTTT
CDR3aa: CASSFRVVDTGELFF

d_gene: TRBD1
v_gene: TRBV19
abundance: .
j_gene: TRBJ2-7
CDR3nt: TGTGCCAGAATACAGGGGATCTCCTACGAGCAGTACTTC
CDR3aa: CARIQGISYEQYF

d_gene: TRBD2
v_gene: TRBV6-5
abundance: .
j_gene: TRBJ2-5
CDR3nt: TGTGCCAGCAGCAGCGGGACGTACCAAGAGACCCAGTACTTC
CDR3aa: CASSSGTYQETQYF

d_gene: .
v_gene: TRBV19
abundance: .
j_gene: TRBJ2-7
CDR3nt: TGTGCCAGTAGTATGGGTACGGGGTACGGAAACGAGCAGTACTTC
CDR3aa: CASSMGTGYGNEQYF

d_gene: TRBD2
v_gene: TRBV7-2
abundance: .
j_gene: TRBJ2-5
CDR3nt: TGTGCCAGCAGCCTCGGGACTAGCGGGAGGGGAGAGACCCAGTACTTC
CDR3aa: CASSLGTSGRGETQYF

d_gene: TRBD2
v_gene: TRBV27
abundance: few
j_gene: TRBJ2-1
CDR3nt: TGTGCCAGCAGTTTATCGACGGGAGGGCTCGCTGAGCAGTTCTTC
CDR3aa: CASSLSTGGLAEQFF

d_gene: TRBD1
v_gene: TRBV2
abundance: .
j_gene: TRBJ1-5
CDR3nt: TGTGCCAGCAGCGTGGGGCCGGGACAGAGAATTTACAATCAGCCCCAGCATTTT
CDR3aa: CASSVGPGQRIYNQPQHF

d_gene: TRBD1
v_gene: TRBV19
abundance: .
j_gene: TRBJ2-7
CDR3nt: TGTGCCAGTAGTAGGGACAGGCTAAGCTCCTACGAGCAGTACTTC
CDR3aa: CASSRDRLSSYEQYF

d_gene: .
v_gene: TRBV6-5
abundance: .
j_gene: TRBJ1-2
CDR3nt: TGTGCCAGCAGTTACTATGGCCAGGGCCATGGCTACACCTTC
CDR3aa: CASSYYGQGHGYTF

d_gene: .
v_gene: TRBV2
abundance: once
j_gene: TRBJ2-1
CDR3nt: TGTGCCAGCAGTGAATTGGTTCTGTCCAATGAGCAGTTCTTC
CDR3aa: CASSELVLSNEQFF

d_gene: .
v_gene: TRBV6-5
abundance: .
j_gene: TRBJ2-5
CDR3nt: TGTGCCAGCAGGCCGAGGGGCCAAGAGACCCAGTACTTC
CDR3aa: CASRPRGQETQYF

d_gene: TRBD1
v_gene: TRBV27
abundance: .
j_gene: TRBJ1-4
CDR3nt: TGTGCCAGCAGTCCTGTCCCGGGACAGGGCCGGAATGAAAAACTGTTTTTT
CDR3aa: CASSPVPGQGRNEKLFF

d_gene: .
v_gene: TRBV7-8
abundance: .
j_gene: TRBJ2-7
CDR3nt: TGTGCCAGCAGCTTAGGCCAGATATACGAGCAGTACTTC
CDR3aa: CASSLGQIYEQYF

d_gene: TRBD1
v_gene: TRBV5-4
abundance: .
j_gene: TRBJ2-1
CDR3nt: TGTGCCAGCAGCCCCTGGACAGGGACAGATGAGCAGTTCTTC
CDR3aa: CASSPWTGTDEQFF

d_gene: .
v_gene: TRBV6-6
abundance: .
j_gene: TRBJ2-7
CDR3nt: TGTGCCAGCCAGTCCGCTGGGTACGAGCAGTACTTC
CDR3aa: CASQSAGYEQYF

d_gene: TRBD2
v_gene: TRBV4-3
abundance: .
j_gene: TRBJ2-7
CDR3nt: TGCGCCAGCAGCCAAGTCTCAGCGGGAGGCTACGAGCAGTACTTC
CDR3aa: CASSQVSAGGYEQYF

d_gene: .
v_gene: TRBV5-6
abundance: .
j_gene: TRBJ2-7
CDR3nt: TGTGCCAGCAGCTTAACGGACATGGTAGGGCAGTACTTC
CDR3aa: CASSLTDMVGQYF

d_gene: .
v_gene: TRBV5-6
abundance: .
j_gene: TRBJ1-2
CDR3nt: TGTGTTGAATCCCCGGCTAACTATGGCTACACCTTC
CDR3aa: CVESPANYGYTF

d_gene: .
v_gene: TRBV5-1
abundance: .
j_gene: TRBJ1-1
CDR3nt: TGCGCCAGCAGCTTGGTAGAAAGCGAAGCTTTCTTT
CDR3aa: CASSLVESEAFF

d_gene: .
v_gene: TRBV7-9
abundance: once
j_gene: TRBJ2-1
CDR3nt: TGTGCCAGCAGCCCGGACTGGAGCTCCTACAATGAGCAGTTCTTC
CDR3aa: CASSPDWSSYNEQFF

d_gene: .
v_gene: TRBV27
abundance: .
j_gene: TRBJ1-4
CDR3nt: TGTGCCAGCATCACCTACAGGGAAAGAGGGTCCATTAATGAAAAACTGTTTTTT
CDR3aa: CASITYRERGSINEKLFF

d_gene: TRBD1
v_gene: TRBV11-2
abundance: .
j_gene: TRBJ1-2
CDR3nt: TGTGCCAGCAGCTTACAGGGGGGCTATGGCTACACCTTC
CDR3aa: CASSLQGGYGYTF

d_gene: .
v_gene: TRBV11-2
abundance: .
j_gene: TRBJ1-5
CDR3nt: TGTGCCAGCAGCCCCATCCGAGGGGCGCGAAGCAATCAGCCCCAGCATTTT
CDR3aa: CASSPIRGARSNQPQHF

d_gene: .
v_gene: TRBV9
abundance: .
j_gene: TRBJ2-5
CDR3nt: TGTGCCAGCAGCGTAGAGGGCTTTTACCAAGAGACCCAGTACTTC
CDR3aa: CASSVEGFYQETQYF

d_gene: .
v_gene: TRBV9
abundance: .
j_gene: TRBJ2-1
CDR3nt: TGTGCCAGCAGCGGACAGTACAATGAGCAGTTCTTC
CDR3aa: CASSGQYNEQFF

d_gene: TRBD2
v_gene: TRBV29-1
abundance: .
j_gene: TRBJ2-7
CDR3nt: TGCAGCGTTGGACTAGCGGGCGATTTCTACGAGCAGTACTTC
CDR3aa: CSVGLAGDFYEQYF

d_gene: .
v_gene: TRBV30
abundance: .
j_gene: TRBJ2-1
CDR3nt: TGTGCCTGGAGCGGGGCGAGCTCCTACAATGAGCAGTTCTTC
CDR3aa: CAWSGASSYNEQFF

d_gene: .
v_gene: TRBV5-4
abundance: .
j_gene: TRBJ1-5
CDR3nt: TGTGCCAGCAGCTCCGGAGGGGTAGGACAGCCCCAGCATTTT
CDR3aa: CASSSGGVGQPQHF

d_gene: TRBD1
v_gene: TRBV4-1
abundance: .
j_gene: TRBJ2-7
CDR3nt: TGCGCCAGCAGCCAAGAGGCCCGACAGGGGGCCTACGAGCAGTACTTC
CDR3aa: CASSQEARQGAYEQYF

d_gene: .
v_gene: TRBV4-1
abundance: .
j_gene: TRBJ1-3
CDR3nt: TGCGCCAGCAGCCAAGAAGGGCAGGAATTCTCTGGAAACACCATATATTTT
CDR3aa: CASSQEGQEFSGNTIYF

d_gene: .
v_gene: TRBV14
abundance: .
j_gene: TRBJ1-4
CDR3nt: TGTGCCAGCAGCCCCATCATGGGGGTTGGCGAAAAACTGTTTTTT
CDR3aa: CASSPIMGVGEKLFF

d_gene: .
v_gene: TRBV6-5
abundance: .
j_gene: TRBJ2-1
CDR3nt: TGTGCCAGCAGCCACCATTTGGGGGAATACAATGAGCAGTTCTTC
CDR3aa: CASSHHLGEYNEQFF

d_gene: TRBD2
v_gene: TRBV4-1
abundance: .
j_gene: TRBJ2-7
CDR3nt: TGCGCCAGCAGCCAAGATAGCATCGGACTAGGGTACGAGCAGTACTTC
CDR3aa: CASSQDSIGLGYEQYF

d_gene: TRBD1
v_gene: TRBV7-2
abundance: few
j_gene: TRBJ2-7
CDR3nt: TGTGCCAGCAGCTTCGGACAGGGCCTCGAGCAGTACTTC
CDR3aa: CASSFGQGLEQYF

d_gene: .
v_gene: TRBV7-6
abundance: .
j_gene: TRBJ2-7
CDR3nt: TGTGCCAGCAGCCTTAATACAGGGCGAAGCTCCTACGAGCAGTACTTC
CDR3aa: CASSLNTGRSSYEQYF

d_gene: TRBD1
v_gene: TRBV4-2
abundance: .
j_gene: TRBJ2-5
CDR3nt: TGTGCCAGCAGCCAAGTAACAGGGGATCAAGAGACCCAGTACTTC
CDR3aa: CASSQVTGDQETQYF

d_gene: .
v_gene: TRBV6-5
abundance: .
j_gene: TRBJ2-1
CDR3nt: TGTGCCAGCAGTTACGAGTACAGGGCGGGCAATGAGCAGTTCTTC
CDR3aa: CASSYEYRAGNEQFF